These 22 T cell receptor beta chains came from one sample sequenced in a study of T cells in localized non-small cell lung cancer. Assay: immunoSEQ multiplex PCR; the TCRdb copy retains only in-frame clones and omits some. This table has about 21,000 clones, roughly 83% appearing once. The material sequenced was peripheral blood, taken before any cancer treatment. The source is a man aged 40 to 75 with stage I lung adenocarcinoma.

The chain recombines TRBV29-1 with TRBJ2-7; weak D call: TRBD1 (6 bases). The CDR3 extends over 11 amino acids. V was shortened by 6 bases and J by 5 bases, with 11 bases between the two germline ends. Germline values: CDR1 SQVTM, CDR2 ANQGSEA. The DNA for the CDR3 is TGCAGCGTGGACGCAGGGGACGAGCAGTACTTC. It codes for CSVDAGDEQYF.

This sequence joins TRBV27 and TRBJ1-1; D not certain. The CDR3 contains 11 residues. Germline loops: CDR1 MNHEY, CDR2 SMNVEV (reference sequence). Trimming stripped 7 bases from V and 0 bases from J, with 3 bases between. CDR3 DNA: TGTGCCAGCAAAGTGAACACTGAAGCTTTCTTT. Its translation is CASKVNTEAFF.

The chain couples TRBV9 to TRBJ2-1; weak D call: TRBD2 (5 bases). Germline loops: CDR1 SGDLS, CDR2 YYNGEE. The ends were cut back, 0 bases at V and 8 bases at J, with 21 bases in the middle. This CDR3 has 17 residues. Here the CDR3 reads CASSVDGQTRGFDEQFF. CDR3 coding DNA: TGTGCCAGCAGCGTAGACGGGCAGACCCGGGGTTTCGATGAGCAGTTCTTC.

The chain couples TRBV7-2 to TRBJ2-5, with D unresolved. The germline gives CDR1 SGHTA, CDR2 FQGNSA. The CDR3 runs to 13 residues. Trimming shortened V by 5 bases and J by 5 bases, and 12 bases separated the two germline ends. CDR3 sequence (DNA): TGTGCCAGCAGCACCTCTATTTCGGAGACCCAGTACTTC. Its translation: CASSTSISETQYF.

The chain uses TRBV5-1 and TRBJ2-6; D gene uncertain. This CDR3 contains 16 residues. Germline V gene sequence: CDR1 SGHRS, CDR2 YFSETQ. V lost 4 bases to trimming and J lost 0 bases, with 11 bases between them. The CDR3, as DNA: TGCGCCAGCAGCACCCAGCCCAGCTCTGGGGCCAACGTCCTGACTTTC. It yields the protein CASSTQPSSGANVLTF. The variable domain in full, with the rest retrieved from reference TRBV5-1 and TRBJ2-6, is KAGVTQTPRYLIKTRGQQVTLSCSPISGHRSVSWYQQTPGQGLQFLFEYFSETQRNKGNFPGRFSGRQFSNSRSEMNVSTLELGDSALYLCASSTQPSSGANVLTFGAGSRLTVL.

This clone was seen a single time. The chain has TRBV5-1 and TRBJ2-7; 8 bases map to TRBD1. Germline values: CDR1 SGHRS, CDR2 YFSETQ. V shed 0 bases and J 5 bases; nucleotides not matched to a gene: 4. The CDR3 length is 14 residues. Here the CDR3 DNA reads TGCGCCAGCAGCTTGGGACAGGGGAGCAACGAGCAGTACTTC. It codes for CASSLGQGSNEQYF.

This clone was seen a handful of times. The rearrangement uses TRBV20-1 and TRBJ2-7; no definite D call. The V end was cut by 6 bases, the J end by 7 bases, with 13 bases between. The CDR3 loop spans 11 amino acids. From germline, CDR1 is DFQATT and CDR2 SNEGSKA (reference sequence). The DNA for the CDR3 is TGCAGTGCCGCCCCTATGATTGAGCAGTACTTC. Its translation: CSAAPMIEQYF.

V gene TRBV20-1 combines with J gene TRBJ2-1, with TRBD1 matching over 9 bases. The CDR3 consists of 11 residues. The germline V gene has CDR1 DFQATT and CDR2 SNEGSKA (reference sequence). Trimming removed 3 bases from V and 10 bases from J; junction bases left unmatched: 1. CDR3 protein: CSARGQGEQFF. DNA of the CDR3: TGCAGTGCTAGGGGACAGGGCGAGCAGTTCTTC.

The chain couples TRBV7-6 to TRBJ2-7; D might be TRBD2 (6 bases). Trimming removed 1 base at V and 9 bases at J, with 22 bases between. Germline V gene lookup returns CDR1 SGHVS and CDR2 FNYEAQ. There are 16 residues in the CDR3. The DNA for the CDR3 is TGTGCCAGCAGCTTAGAAGCGGGTATTTGGTGGAAGAGGCAGTACTTC. This gives the protein CASSLEAGIWWKRQYF.

This chain joins TRBV7-2 and TRBJ2-1; 7 bases line up with TRBD1. The trim removed 5 bases at V and 3 bases at J, leaving 13 bases unmatched. The CDR3 runs to 17 residues. Germline V gene lookup returns CDR1 SGHTA and CDR2 FQGNSA. CDR3 DNA: TGTGCCAGCAGCAAACCAACCACAGGGGATTACTACAATGAGCAGTTCTTC. Amino acids: CASSKPTTGDYYNEQFF. The entire variable domain, with the rest obtained from reference TRBV7-2 and TRBJ2-1, is as follows: GAGVSQSPSNKVTEKGKDVELRCDPISGHTALYWYRQSLGQGLEFLIYFQGNSAPDKSGLPSDRFSAERTGGSVSTLTIQRTQQEDSAVYLCASSKPTTGDYYNEQFFGPGTRLTVL.

The chain couples TRBV7-3 to TRBJ2-3; D is possibly TRBD2 (6 bases). Trimming left V 5 bases short and J 3 bases short, with 18 bases between. The germline gives CDR1 SGHTA, CDR2 FQGTGA. The CDR3 spans 16 residues. For the CDR3, the DNA is TGTGCCAGCAGCGTGGGACCCCAAAGCGGGACAGATACGCAGTATTTT. This translates into CASSVGPQSGTDTQYF.

V gene TRBV19 combines with J gene TRBJ2-3; 11 bases match TRBD1. The germline V gene has CDR1 LNHDA and CDR2 SQIVND (reference sequence). The CDR3 sequence is 14 residues long. Trimming took 8 bases from V and 3 from J; bases not matched to a gene: 4. The CDR3 DNA is TGTGCCAGTCGCCGGGACAGGGGGACAGATACGCAGTATTTT. This sequence encodes CASRRDRGTDTQYF.

V gene TRBV6-6 combines with J gene TRBJ2-7; 8 bases are shared with TRBD1. In germline, CDR1 is MNHNY, CDR2 SVGAGI (reference sequence). The CDR3 runs to 13 residues. V gave up 4 bases and J gave up 3 bases; unmatched junction bases: 2. The CDR3 spells CASSSGGYYEQYF. Here the CDR3 DNA reads TGTGCCAGCAGTTCAGGGGGCTACTACGAGCAGTACTTC.

The genes are TRBV30 and TRBJ2-3, with D possibly TRBD1 on 5 matching bases. In germline, CDR1 is GTSNPN, CDR2 SVGIG (reference sequence). The length of the CDR3 is 15 residues. The ends were cut back, 2 bases at V and 1 base at J, with 13 bases in the middle. This CDR3 is CAWSFPRGGTDTQYF. Here the CDR3 DNA reads TGTGCCTGGAGTTTCCCTAGGGGTGGCACAGATACGCAGTATTTT. Filled out from reference TRBV30 and TRBJ2-3, the complete variable domain reads SQTIHQWPATLVQPVGSPLSLECTVEGTSNPNLYWYRQAAGRGLQLLFYSVGIGQISSEVPQNLSASRPQDRQFILSSKKLLLSDSGFYLCAWSFPRGGTDTQYFGPGTRLTVL.

The CDR3 here is CASSPTRGETQYF. CDR3 coding DNA: TGTGCCAGCAGCCCCACCCGGGGAGAGACCCAGTACTTC. This chain uses TRBV7-2 with TRBJ2-5, with a tentative D call TRBD2 (5 bases). The V end lost 5 bases, the J end lost 4 bases, and 11 bases lay between the germline ends. This CDR3 region has 13 residues. From germline, CDR1 is SGHTA and CDR2 FQGNSA.

In regard to this clone: Other DNA sequences in this sample translate to the same CDR3. The chain links TRBV5-1 to TRBJ2-3, with 10 bases matching TRBD2. The CDR3 spans 16 residues. Germline CDR1 reads SGHRS; CDR2 reads YFSETQ. Unmatched junction bases numbered 1, after V lost 0 bases and J lost 0 bases. The CDR3 sequence: CASSLGTSGSTDTQYF. For the CDR3, the DNA is TGCGCCAGCAGCTTGGGGACTAGCGGTAGCACAGATACGCAGTATTTT.

The chain uses TRBV6-1 and TRBJ2-7; 8 bases line up with TRBD2. V gave up 4 bases and J gave up 6 bases; unmatched junction bases: 8. CDR1 is MNHNS, CDR2 SASEGT, per germline. This CDR3 has 14 amino acids. The CDR3 DNA reads TGTGCCAGCAGTGGGACTAGCCACCGAGGCGAGCAGTACTTC. Translating gives CASSGTSHRGEQYF.

This clone was observed a single time. The rearrangement joins TRBV7-2 to TRBJ2-5, with 11 bases matching TRBD1. From germline, CDR1 is SGHTA and CDR2 FQGNSA. After removal of 4 bases from V and 4 bases from J, the junction contained 5 bases not matched to a gene. This CDR3 is built from 15 residues. The CDR3 nucleotides read TGTGCCAGCAGCTCTTCGGGACAGGGGGTAGAGACCCAGTACTTC. Translated, it gives CASSSSGQGVETQYF.

The chain links TRBV5-6 to TRBJ2-6; D not certain. The CDR3 length is 15 residues. V shed 0 bases and J shed 4 bases, with 8 bases lying between them. From germline, CDR1 is SGHDT and CDR2 YYEEEE. The CDR3 nucleotides read TGTGCCAGCAGCTTGGGTGTGTCCGGGGCCAACGTCCTGACTTTC. Translated, it gives CASSLGVSGANVLTF.

This chain uses TRBV11-1 with TRBJ2-1; TRBD1 aligns across 7 bases. The junction had 12 bases not matched to a gene; V was cut back by 5 bases and J by 5 bases. The CDR3 runs to 16 residues. The germline gives CDR1 SGHAT, CDR2 FQDESV (reference sequence). CDR3 in DNA: TGTGCCAGCAGCCCCCAGGCCTGGCAGGGGGACAATGAGCAGTTCTTC. It codes for CASSPQAWQGDNEQFF.

The sample holds a few counts of this clone. J is TRBJ2-1 and V is TRBV28; 12 nucleotides line up with TRBD2. V lost 3 bases to trimming and J lost 4 bases; unmatched junction nucleotides: 7. CDR3 length equals 17 residues. Germline-derived CDR1 and CDR2 are MDHEN and SYDVKM. The CDR3 region has the DNA TGTGCCAGCAGTTTTGGCCTAGCGGGGGGGTCGTACAATGAGCAGTTCTTC. It codes for CASSFGLAGGSYNEQFF.

The gene calls are TRBV30 and TRBJ2-5, with D perhaps matching TRBD2 (6 bases). Trimming left V 2 bases short and J 2 bases short, with 12 bases between. CDR1 and CDR2 (germline): GTSNPN, SVGIG (reference sequence). The CDR3 has 14 residues. The CDR3 sequence is CAWSRGGSQETQYF. DNA for the CDR3: TGTGCCTGGAGTCGGGGAGGCAGTCAAGAGACCCAGTACTTC.